The 29 T cell receptor beta chains below all came from one sample that was sequenced in a study of T cell changes during pregnancy in multiple sclerosis. Assay: immunoSEQ multiplex PCR; the TCRdb copy retains only in-frame clones and omits some. The sample lists approximately 60,000 clones, less than 95% occurring once. Sequenced material: peripheral blood, taken after pregnancy. Receptors were obtained from a female donor in good health, enrolled as a control in a pregnancy study.

The genes are TRBV18 and TRBJ2-5; 15 nucleotides line up with TRBD2. This CDR3 is built from 18 residues. The J segment lost 2 bases and the V segment lost 5 bases, leaving 9 bases of the junction unmatched. Germline CDR1 and CDR2: KGHSH and LQKENI. CDR3 sequence (DNA): TGTGCCAGCTCATCCGGACTAGCGGGGGGGCCTAAACAAGAGACCCAGTACTTC. Encoded protein: CASSSGLAGGPKQETQYF.

The V gene is TRBV6-5, the J gene TRBJ2-2; 10 positions match TRBD1. Germline loops: CDR1 MNHEY, CDR2 SVGAGI. The CDR3 is 15 amino acids. The junction had 1 base not matched to a gene; V was cut back by 2 bases and J by 4 bases. The CDR3 is CASSYGTGVTGELFF. CDR3 nucleotides: TGTGCCAGCAGTTACGGGACAGGGGTCACCGGGGAGCTGTTTTTT.

CDR3 nucleotides: TGCGCCAGCAGCCAAGATGAGGGGGCTGCAACTAATGAAAAACTGTTTTTT. Its protein product is CASSQDEGAATNEKLFF. The chain links TRBV4-3 to TRBJ1-4, with 7 bases matching TRBD1. This CDR3 has 17 amino acids. The V and J ends lost 0 bases and 0 bases, in that order; junction bases with no gene match: 4. The V gene's germline CDR1 is LGHNA and CDR2 YSLEER.

There are a few counts of this clone. The chain recombines TRBV7-9 with TRBJ1-1, with 8 bases that match TRBD1. The J segment lost 3 bases and the V segment lost 9 bases, leaving 9 bases of the junction unmatched. Germline V gene lookup returns CDR1 SEHNR and CDR2 FQNEAQ (reference sequence). CDR3 length: 14 amino acids. CDR3 bases: TGTGCCAGTCAGACAGGGGACGTGGACACTGAAGCTTTCTTT. It translates to CASQTGDVDTEAFF.

This sequence joins TRBV29-1 and TRBJ2-2, with D perhaps TRBD2 (7 bases). V was trimmed by 4 bases and J by 5 bases, leaving 14 bases between them. The CDR3 runs 14 residues. Germline values: CDR1 SQVTM, CDR2 ANQGSEA. In nucleotides, the CDR3 is TGCAGCGTTGTTCGGGGGGCGGTAACCGGGGAGCTGTTTTTT. Its translation is CSVVRGAVTGELFF.

The V gene is TRBV12-5, the J gene TRBJ1-1; TRBD1 matches 7 bases. The CDR3 covers 17 residues. J lost 4 bases, V lost 0 bases, and 11 bases had no gene match. The V gene's germline CDR1 is LGHNT and CDR2 FRNRAP. DNA of the CDR3: TGTGCTAGTGGTTTGGTTCTTACAGGGGAGTGGGGCACTGAAGCTTTCTTT. It specifies CASGLVLTGEWGTEAFF.

This clone was detected only a few times. Other nucleotide sequences from this sample produce the same CDR3. V and J are TRBV7-9 and TRBJ2-7, with D possibly TRBD1 on 6 matching bases. The CDR3 has 13 residues. CDR1 is SEHNR and CDR2 is FQNEAQ in the germline V gene (reference sequence). V lost 3 bases, J lost 0 bases, and 6 bases lay in between. CDR3 nucleotide sequence: TGTGCCAGCAGCTTGGACAGCTCCTACGAGCAGTACTTC. Amino acids: CASSLDSSYEQYF.

This chain joins TRBV19 and TRBJ2-3, with TRBD1 identical over 8 bases. Germline V CDR1 and CDR2: LNHDA, SQIVND (reference sequence). V shed 7 bases and J 0 bases; nucleotides not matched to a gene: 9. The CDR3 has 16 residues. The CDR3 DNA sequence: TGTGCCAGTAAACCCCAGGGGGCGCTGAGCACAGATACGCAGTATTTT. It encodes CASKPQGALSTDTQYF.

This chain links TRBV27 with TRBJ2-2, with TRBD1 matching over 7 bases. With V trimmed by 6 bases and J by 3 bases, 10 bases remained unmatched. The V gene's germline CDR1 is MNHEY and CDR2 SMNVEV (reference sequence). CDR3 length: 16 amino acids. Here the CDR3 reads CASRRAGTVYTGELFF. CDR3 nucleotide sequence: TGTGCCAGCAGAAGAGCCGGGACAGTCTACACCGGGGAGCTGTTTTTT.

The V gene is TRBV11-2, the J gene TRBJ2-1; 7 nucleotides match TRBD2. Per germline, CDR1 SGHAT and CDR2 FQNNGV. The CDR3 contains 15 residues. V shed 1 base, J shed 9 bases, and the junction held 9 bases outside the gene matches. The CDR3 DNA reads as TGTGCCAGCAGCTTAGTTGCTAGCGGAGCTCCTGAGCAGTTCTTC. Its translation is CASSLVASGAPEQFF.

The V and J genes are TRBV27 and TRBJ2-1; TRBD2 is a possible D gene (6 bases). The germline V gene encodes CDR1 MNHEY and CDR2 SMNVEV (reference sequence). The CDR3 extends over 16 amino acids. Trimming pared 7 bases from V and 2 bases from J, leaving 18 bases between. The CDR3 DNA follows: TGTGCCAGCACTCCCTGGGGTAGCGGAACCTACAATGAGCAGTTCTTC. Residues: CASTPWGSGTYNEQFF.

The chain is built from TRBV5-1 and TRBJ2-5; tentatively, D is TRBD2 (5 bases). Between the trimmed V and J ends, which lost 1 base and 5 bases, there was a span of 9 bases. The germline gives CDR1 SGHRS, CDR2 YFSETQ. CDR3 length: 13 amino acids. This CDR3 is CASSLWAGETQYF. The DNA of the CDR3 is TGCGCCAGCAGCTTGTGGGCGGGTGAGACCCAGTACTTC.

The rearrangement uses TRBV6-5 and TRBJ2-7; 8 bases are a match to TRBD1. V was pared by 4 bases and J by 7 bases, with 12 bases of the junction left unmatched. In germline, CDR1 is MNHEY, CDR2 SVGAGI. This CDR3 is 15 amino acids long. The chain's CDR3 is CASSSPGQAAWEQYF. CDR3 nucleotide sequence: TGTGCCAGCAGTTCCCCGGGACAGGCTGCATGGGAGCAGTACTTC.

V and J are TRBV5-6 and TRBJ1-1, with D perhaps matching TRBD1 (5 bases). Looked up from germline, CDR1 is SGHDT and CDR2 is YYEEEE. Between the trimmed V and J ends, which lost 4 bases and 3 bases, there was a span of 16 bases. The CDR3 is made up of 15 amino acids. The CDR3 DNA is TGTGCCAGCAGCCCCGGGGGGGACCGATACACTGAAGCTTTCTTT. Its translation is CASSPGGDRYTEAFF.

The V gene is TRBV28, the J gene TRBJ2-3, with D possibly TRBD2 on 5 matching bases. The V end lost 7 bases, the J end lost 2 bases, and 19 bases lay between the germline ends. The germline V gene encodes CDR1 MDHEN and CDR2 SYDVKM. The CDR3 is 16 amino acids. CDR3: CASTWGDTYFTDTQYF. In DNA form, the CDR3 reads TGTGCCAGCACCTGGGGAGACACCTATTTCACAGATACGCAGTATTTT.

The V call is TRBV10-3, the J call TRBJ2-2; D remains unclear. CDR3 length: 12 residues. CDR1 is ENHRY and CDR2 is SYGVKD in the germline V gene. V lost 10 bases, J lost 2 bases, and 8 bases lay in between. Here the CDR3 DNA reads TGTGCCACAGGTGAAAACACCGGGGAGCTGTTTTTT. It specifies CATGENTGELFF.

Here the CDR3 reads CASAPGTSGGLGDEQYF. DNA for the CDR3: TGCGCCAGCGCCCCTGGGACTAGCGGTGGCTTGGGGGACGAGCAGTACTTC. This chain connects TRBV5-1 to TRBJ2-7; 11 bases are shared with TRBD2. With V trimmed by 7 bases and J by 5 bases, 17 bases remained unmatched. CDR1 and CDR2 (germline): SGHRS, YFSETQ. This CDR3 is 17 amino acids long.

The genes are TRBV10-2 and TRBJ2-3; maybe TRBD1 (7 bases). Germline V lookup: CDR1 WSHSY, CDR2 SAAADI. This CDR3 has 16 amino acids. Trimming removed 5 bases at V and 2 bases at J, with 17 bases between. The CDR3 DNA reads TGCGCCAGCAGTCCCGCGGGACAGTCTTACACAGATACGCAGTATTTT. This codes for CASSPAGQSYTDTQYF.

V and J are TRBV5-6 and TRBJ2-5; 8 nucleotides align to TRBD1. V trimming: 3 bases; J trimming: 5 bases; junction bases outside the gene matches: 9. Per the germline V gene, CDR1 is SGHDT and CDR2 is YYEEEE. The CDR3 extends over 15 amino acids. The CDR3 protein is CASSYFQGAGETQYF. CDR3 DNA sequence: TGTGCCAGCAGCTACTTCCAGGGGGCTGGCGAGACCCAGTACTTC.

The rearrangement links TRBV5-1 to TRBJ2-2, with 7 nucleotides matching TRBD2. CDR3 length: 15 amino acids. Germline V CDR1 and CDR2: SGHRS, YFSETQ. The V segment lost 4 bases and the J segment 7 bases; nucleotides outside the gene matches: 10. CDR3 sequence reads: CASSPPGGRVGELFF. The CDR3 DNA is TGCGCCAGCAGCCCGCCGGGGGGTAGGGTCGGGGAGCTGTTTTTT.

V is TRBV29-1 and J is TRBJ1-1; a weak D match, TRBD1 (6 bases). The CDR3 totals 14 residues. Germline V lookup: CDR1 SQVTM, CDR2 ANQGSEA. The V and J ends lost 3 bases and 6 bases respectively, with 17 bases between them. The CDR3 DNA is TGCAGCGTTGAGGCATCAGGGGCGAGGGCTGAAGCTTTCTTT. Amino acids: CSVEASGARAEAFF. Full variable domain (rest looked up from reference TRBV29-1 and TRBJ1-1): SAVISQKPSRDICQRGTSLTIQCQVDSQVTMMFWYRQQPGQSLTLIATANQGSEATYESGFVIDKFPISRPNLTFSTLTVSNMSPEDSSIYLCSVEASGARAEAFFGQGTRLTVV.

The CDR3 sequence: CASSLSTGRNQPQHF. In DNA, the CDR3 is TGTGCCAGCAGTCTTTCGACAGGGAGGAATCAGCCCCAGCATTTT. The chain employs TRBV6-1 and TRBJ1-5, with TRBD1 matching over 7 bases. CDR3 size: 15 residues. The germline V gene has CDR1 MNHNS and CDR2 SASEGT. The V segment lost 5 bases and the J segment 4 bases; nucleotides outside the gene matches: 8.

This clone was counted at least ten times. The chain couples TRBV9 to TRBJ1-4; TRBD1 matches at 11 bases. This CDR3 has 16 residues. The V and J ends lost 4 bases and 7 bases, in that order; junction bases with no gene match: 9. Germline V gene sequence: CDR1 SGDLS, CDR2 YYNGEE. The CDR3 DNA follows: TGTGCCAGCAGCCCGAATTCCGGGACAGGGGGTGAAAAACTGTTTTTT. It is translated as CASSPNSGTGGEKLFF.

V usage is TRBV6-6 and J usage is TRBJ1-1; 7 bases fit TRBD1. V lost 4 bases and J lost 5; bases outside the gene matches: 7. The CDR3 runs to 14 residues. Germline CDR1 and CDR2: MNHNY and SVGAGI (reference sequence). As DNA, the CDR3 is TGTGCCAGCAGTTCCACAGGGGCCCAGACTGAAGCTTTCTTT. It yields the protein CASSSTGAQTEAFF.

This chain joins TRBV19 and TRBJ1-5, with D possibly TRBD1 on 6 matching bases. The length of the CDR3 is 15 residues. V was clipped by 2 bases and J by 3 bases, with 11 bases between them. Germline CDR1 is LNHDA and CDR2 is SQIVND (reference sequence). In nucleotides, the CDR3 is TGTGCCAGTAGTATAACAGGGACCGCCAATCAGCCCCAGCATTTT. It encodes CASSITGTANQPQHF. Full variable domain (missing parts from reference TRBV19 and TRBJ1-5): DGGITQSPKYLFRKEGQNVTLSCEQNLNHDAMYWYRQDPGQGLRLIYYSQIVNDFQKGDIAEGYSVSREKKESFPLTVTSAQKNPTAFYLCASSITGTANQPQHFGDGTRLSIL.

Only one count was recorded for this clone. This sequence joins TRBV7-3 and TRBJ2-3, with TRBD2 identical over 8 bases. Germline lookup yields CDR1 SGHTA and CDR2 FQGTGA. This CDR3 spans 16 amino acids. The V and J ends lost 5 bases and 4 bases, in that order; junction bases with no gene match: 11. The CDR3 nucleotides are TGTGCCAGCAGCCCGCAAGCGGGAGTATTTTCAGATACGCAGTATTTT. Residues: CASSPQAGVFSDTQYF.

This chain links TRBV28 with TRBJ2-1; D is ambiguous. The CDR3 contains 13 residues. Germline V gives CDR1 MDHEN, CDR2 SYDVKM. V was pared by 3 bases and J by 9 bases, with 12 bases between. CDR3 in amino acids: CASSFGSSIEQFF. The CDR3 DNA reads TGTGCCAGCAGTTTCGGAAGTAGCATTGAGCAGTTCTTC.

This clone was picked up one time. The J gene is TRBJ2-5, the V gene TRBV19; 8 bases map to TRBD2. The V gene end was trimmed by 3 bases and the J gene end by 2 bases; junction bases not matched to a gene: 11. Germline loops: CDR1 LNHDA, CDR2 SQIVND (reference sequence). The CDR3 consists of 17 residues. The DNA of the CDR3 is TGTGCCAGTAGTATGGGGGTGGCGGGGGGAGGTCAAGAGACCCAGTACTTC. Translation gives CASSMGVAGGGQETQYF. Looking up the rest from reference TRBV19 and TRBJ2-5 gives the full variable domain: DGGITQSPKYLFRKEGQNVTLSCEQNLNHDAMYWYRQDPGQGLRLIYYSQIVNDFQKGDIAEGYSVSREKKESFPLTVTSAQKNPTAFYLCASSMGVAGGGQETQYFGPGTRLLVL.

V and J are TRBV11-2 and TRBJ2-5, with 12 bases fitting TRBD2. The CDR3 is 17 amino acids. Losses at the gene ends were 6 bases for V and 5 bases for J; bases not matched to a gene: 13. The V gene's germline CDR1 is SGHAT and CDR2 FQNNGV. The CDR3 DNA is TGTGCCAGCAGTTCCATGACTAGCGGGGGCCTCGGGGAGACCCAGTACTTC. Its translation is CASSSMTSGGLGETQYF.